This note documents a single T cell receptor beta chain sequence. The antigen is not known. The data are from a study of Ad26.COV2.S vaccination and SARS-CoV-2 variants. As for the study in general: A participant enrolled in the COV1001 Ad26.COV2.S trial arm provided the sample. Donor got 5x10^10 or 1x10^11 viral particles of Ad26.COV2.S. Study-level points and caveats: Reports say spike-specific CD8+ and CD4+ T cell responses covered substantial breadth after vaccination.

Treatment denoted: around 19 received Ad26.COV2.S at low or high dose, single or two shots; roughly five received placebo; per-sample allocation not given. After the first vaccine or placebo injection, samples were drawn on day 63. An Ad26 vector was used to express Wuhan-strain SARS-CoV-2 spike as the vaccine. This CDR3 spans 14 amino acids. CDR1 and CDR2 from the germline V gene are LNHNV and YYDKDF (reference sequence). Trimming left V 0 bases short and J 5 bases short, with 8 bases between. Produced via immunoSEQ multiplex PCR; TCRdb's table is partial and in-frame only. The data contain 380,000 or so clones, about 89% of them singletons.

The chain couples TRBV15 to TRBJ1-3; D unresolved. This TCR came from a person between 18 and 60 years old who received the Ad26.COV2.S COVID-19 vaccine or a placebo. Sequencing was performed on peripheral blood, taken in a trial of Ad26.COV2.S vaccine versus placebo. CDR3 amino acids: CATSREATRNTIYF. The CDR3, as DNA: TGTGCCACCAGCAGAGAGGCGACCCGAAACACCATATATTTT.